This TCR beta chain was retrieved from a study of cytomegalovirus exposure and HLA in healthy donors. Per the germline V gene, CDR1 is MGHDK and CDR2 is SYGVNS. Trimming shortened V by 0 bases and J by 4 bases, and 16 bases separated the two germline ends. The CDR3 spans 17 residues. Primers: 60 Vbeta forward and 13 Jbeta reverse. As handled by the study authors: An analysis performed later counted 70 million to 90 million unique TCR beta chains (around 10 million of them shared). The repertoire was sequenced with immunoSEQ multiplex PCR; TCRdb's copy has only in-frame clones and lacks some. That table gives V, J and clone size, and the DNA gave D and trimming. The table shows approximately 100,000 clones, with around two thirds occurring only once. Study-wide results and limits: There were three CMV-associated chains whose specificity for CMV antigens was confirmed in vitro.

This clone was counted once. Antigen: not known. The origin of this receptor is a man aged 25-45 years in good health and CMV-seronegative. The sample comprised PBMCs. The gene calls are TRBV25-1 and TRBJ1-3; possibly TRBD1 for D (6 bases). Here the CDR3 DNA reads TGTGCCAGCAGTGAATATTACGCGCTGGGACAAGGAAACACCATATATTTT. This codes for CASSEYYALGQGNTIYF.